The 29 T cell receptor beta chains in this list originate from one sample, sequenced in a study of OX40 agonist ivuxolimab in advanced cancers. The protocol was immunoSEQ multiplex PCR, while the TCRdb copy is restricted to in-frame clones and leaves out a portion. Seen here are just over 50,000 clones, 88% observed once, and the top ten hold approximately 3.8%. The sample here was CD4+ or CD8+ T cells sorted from blood, taken in a trial of the OX40 agonist ivuxolimab. All receptors come from an adult with an advanced solid tumor such as melanoma, head and neck, liver or kidney cancer.

V and J are TRBV4-2 and TRBJ2-3; 16 bases align to TRBD2. The CDR3 spans 18 residues. Germline V gives CDR1 LGHNA, CDR2 YNFKEQ. After removal of 4 bases from V and 5 bases from J, the junction contained 9 bases not matched to a gene. This CDR3 reads CASSLGTSGGAPLDTQYF. The DNA of the CDR3 is TGTGCCAGCAGCCTCGGGACTAGCGGGGGGGCCCCCCTAGATACGCAGTATTTT.

V and J are TRBV2 and TRBJ2-1, with a weak D call TRBD2 (5 bases). Germline V gene sequence: CDR1 SNHLY, CDR2 FYNNEI. Trimming cost V 5 bases and J 15 bases, with 14 bases left between them. The CDR3 extends over 11 amino acids. CDR3 DNA: TGTGCCAGCAGTTTCGATCGCGGAGGGTTCTTC. It encodes CASSFDRGGFF.

The chain recombines TRBV6-1 with TRBJ2-5; TRBD1 might be the D (6 bases). Per the germline V gene, CDR1 is MNHNS and CDR2 is SASEGT. V was pared by 8 bases and J by 3 bases, with 19 bases between. This CDR3 is built from 15 residues. The CDR3 region has the DNA TGTGCCAGCCTCGGACAGCGAAGGGTTGAAGAGACCCAGTACTTC. This gives the protein CASLGQRRVEETQYF.

The chain couples TRBV6-1 to TRBJ2-1; D is uncertain. Trimming took off 8 bases at V and 6 bases at J, with 17 bases between the two ends. The germline CDR1 and CDR2 sequences are MNHNS and SASEGT. This CDR3 is built from 14 residues. DNA of the CDR3: TGTGCCAGCTCTAGTGCCTGGGTGGTCAATGAGCAGTTCTTC. The encoded protein is CASSSAWVVNEQFF.

This chain links TRBV30 with TRBJ1-3; 8 positions agree with TRBD1. The CDR3 has 13 residues. After removal of 5 bases from V and 4 bases from J, the junction contained 4 bases not matched to a gene. Germline CDR1 GTSNPN, CDR2 SVGIG (reference sequence). The CDR3 coding sequence is TGTGCCTGGTCGACAGGGGTGGGAAACACCATATATTTT. This codes for CAWSTGVGNTIYF.

The J gene is TRBJ2-7, the V gene TRBV7-3; the match to TRBD2 covers 10 bases. The germline V gene has CDR1 SGHTA and CDR2 FQGTGA. The CDR3 is 20 amino acids. V was clipped by 7 bases and J by 4 bases; unmatched bases: 25. The CDR3 DNA is TGTGCCAGCAACCTCGAAACGGGGGTGGGACTAGCGCCCGGGGCATACGAGCAGTACTTC. It codes for CASNLETGVGLAPGAYEQYF.

This chain links TRBV27 with TRBJ2-3; TRBD2 matches 8 bases. Germline CDR1 is MNHEY and CDR2 is SMNVEV (reference sequence). The CDR3 covers 14 residues. The CDR3 region has the DNA TGTGTCGCAGCCGGGACTAGGGTCGCAGATACGCAGTATTTT. It encodes CVAAGTRVADTQYF.

V gene TRBV9 combines with J gene TRBJ2-2; D remains unclear. The ends were cut back, 4 bases at V and 2 bases at J, with 15 bases in the middle. Germline CDR1 SGDLS, CDR2 YYNGEE. The CDR3 consists of 16 residues. CDR3 nucleotides: TGTGCCAGCAGCTCCAGCGTACAGACTAACACCGGGGAGCTGTTTTTT. This encodes CASSSSVQTNTGELFF. Drawing the rest from reference TRBV9 and TRBJ2-2, the complete variable domain is DSGVTQTPKHLITATGQRVTLRCSPRSGDLSVYWYQQSLDQGLQFLIQYYNGEERAKGNILERFSAQQFPDLHSELNLSSLELGDSALYFCASSSSVQTNTGELFFGEGSRLTVL.

In its sample, this clone was seen once. The V call is TRBV28, the J call TRBJ1-5; D is possibly TRBD1 (5 bases). Between the trimmed V and J ends, which lost 5 bases and 3 bases, there was a span of 11 bases. Germline V lookup: CDR1 MDHEN, CDR2 SYDVKM. The CDR3 has 14 residues. The CDR3 region has the DNA TGTGCCAGCAGTCGGGACGGAACCAATCAGCCCCAGCATTTT. Amino acid sequence: CASSRDGTNQPQHF.

The V gene is TRBV30, the J gene TRBJ1-5; 9 bases align to TRBD1. The CDR3 has 15 residues. V trimming: 3 bases; J trimming: 4 bases; junction bases outside the gene matches: 7. Germline-derived CDR1 and CDR2 are GTSNPN and SVGIG (reference sequence). CDR3 nucleotides: TGTGCCTGGAGGGGGACAGGGAGGGGGAATCAGCCCCAGCATTTT. The encoded protein is CAWRGTGRGNQPQHF.

This clone was seen only once. This rearrangement joins TRBV10-3 to TRBJ2-1; TRBD1 aligns across 8 bases. V shed 9 bases, J shed 6 bases, and the junction held 7 bases outside the gene matches. Germline loops: CDR1 ENHRY, CDR2 SYGVKD. This CDR3 is built from 13 residues. CDR3 loop: CAIGQGQINEQFF. CDR3 in DNA: TGTGCCATTGGACAGGGACAAATCAATGAGCAGTTCTTC.

There are a few counts of this clone. The chain couples TRBV7-9 to TRBJ1-5; D gene ambiguous. V was cut by 1 base and J by 1 base, with 8 bases left in between. The germline gives CDR1 SEHNR, CDR2 FQNEAQ (reference sequence). This CDR3 contains 15 residues. The CDR3 spells CASSLGSASNQPQHF. In DNA form, the CDR3 reads TGTGCCAGCAGCTTAGGCTCGGCGAGCAATCAGCCCCAGCATTTT.

The chain carries TRBV18 and TRBJ1-2; 9 bases fit TRBD1. The V gene's germline CDR1 is KGHSH and CDR2 LQKENI. V dropped 3 bases and J dropped 2; count of bases not matched to a gene: 13. This CDR3 is built from 18 residues. The CDR3 coding sequence is TGTGCCAGCTCACCCCTCTTGTCGGGGACAGGGACCAACTATGGCTACACCTTC. It specifies CASSPLLSGTGTNYGYTF. The whole variable domain, remainder taken from reference TRBV18 and TRBJ1-2, is NAGVMQNPRHLVRRRGQEARLRCSPMKGHSHVYWYRQLPEEGLKFMVYLQKENIIDESGMPKERFSAEFPKEGPSILRIQQVVRGDSAAYFCASSPLLSGTGTNYGYTFGSGTRLTVV.

The chain links TRBV15 to TRBJ2-5; D unclear. This CDR3 is 13 amino acids long. Germline V lookup: CDR1 LNHNV, CDR2 YYDKDF (reference sequence). Trimming took off 0 bases at V and 3 bases at J, with 5 bases between the two ends. The CDR3 here is CATSRDFKETQYF. DNA of the CDR3: TGTGCCACCAGCAGAGACTTCAAAGAGACCCAGTACTTC.

V is TRBV11-2 and J is TRBJ1-1; D is possibly TRBD1 (5 bases). V was pared by 5 bases and J by 1 base, with 14 bases between. The CDR3 totals 15 residues. CDR1 and CDR2 (germline): SGHAT, FQNNGV. Written as DNA, the CDR3 is TGTGCCAGCAGCGGACCCGGGACGGAGAACACTGAAGCTTTCTTT. Translating it yields CASSGPGTENTEAFF. Variable domain in full (rest from reference TRBV11-2 and TRBJ1-1): EAGVAQSPRYKIIEKRQSVAFWCNPISGHATLYWYQQILGQGPKLLIQFQNNGVVDDSQLPKDRFSAERLKGVDSTLKIQPAKLEDSAVYLCASSGPGTENTEAFFGQGTRLTVV.

V gene TRBV29-1 combines with J gene TRBJ1-5; TRBD1 matches 8 bases. Unmatched junction bases numbered 8, after V lost 6 bases and J lost 4 bases. There are 14 residues in the CDR3. Germline assignment: CDR1 SQVTM and CDR2 ANQGSEA. As DNA, the CDR3 is TGCAGCGTCCAACAGGGGGTCGGTAATCAGCCCCAGCATTTT. Its translation is CSVQQGVGNQPQHF.

CDR3 in amino acids: CSVNPNYGYTF. CDR3 DNA sequence: TGCAGCGTTAACCCTAACTATGGCTACACCTTC. The chain uses TRBV29-1 and TRBJ1-2; D is unclear. CDR1 and CDR2 (germline): SQVTM, ANQGSEA. The germline V and J ends were trimmed by 5 bases and 0 bases, with 4 bases remaining between them. The CDR3 contains 11 residues. Together with reference TRBV29-1 and TRBJ1-2, the CDR3 gives the full variable domain: SAVISQKPSRDICQRGTSLTIQCQVDSQVTMMFWYRQQPGQSLTLIATANQGSEATYESGFVIDKFPISRPNLTFSTLTVSNMSPEDSSIYLCSVNPNYGYTFGSGTRLTVV.

The CDR3: CASSTDLAGTDTQYF. Here the CDR3 DNA reads TGTGCCAGCAGTACCGACTTGGCGGGCACAGATACGCAGTATTTT. J is TRBJ2-3 and V is TRBV6-1, with D hard to call. The CDR3 contains 15 residues. Germline CDR1 is MNHNS and CDR2 is SASEGT. Trimming pared 5 bases from V and 1 base from J, leaving 13 bases between.

This chain links TRBV19 with TRBJ1-2; 9 bases match TRBD1. The CDR3 covers 18 residues. V lost 5 bases to trimming and J lost 0 bases; unmatched junction nucleotides: 13. Per germline, CDR1 LNHDA and CDR2 SQIVND (reference sequence). Here the CDR3 reads CASSPSGTGILANYGYTF. For the CDR3, the DNA is TGTGCCAGTAGTCCCTCCGGGACAGGGATTCTCGCTAACTATGGCTACACCTTC.

The J gene is TRBJ2-2, the V gene TRBV19, with D tentatively TRBD1 or TRBD2 (5 bases each). Trimming stripped 2 bases from V and 6 bases from J, with 13 bases between. CDR1 is LNHDA, CDR2 SQIVND, per germline (reference sequence). The CDR3 is 15 residues long. This CDR3 reads CASSIRVGDPGELFF. DNA of the CDR3: TGTGCCAGTAGTATAAGGGTAGGGGACCCCGGGGAGCTGTTTTTT.

The V call is TRBV18, the J call TRBJ2-2; tentative D call: TRBD1 (5 bases). Per the germline V gene, CDR1 is KGHSH and CDR2 is LQKENI. The germline V and J ends were trimmed by 4 bases and 0 bases, with 9 bases remaining between them. The CDR3 spans 15 residues. The CDR3 sequence: CASSRQRTNTGELFF. The CDR3 DNA is TGTGCCAGCTCACGACAGAGGACGAACACCGGGGAGCTGTTTTTT.

The V call is TRBV5-4, the J call TRBJ2-7; 10 bases match TRBD2. Trimming cost V 0 bases and J 2 bases; bases outside gene matches: 2. CDR1 and CDR2 (germline): SGHNT, YYREEE (reference sequence). The CDR3 is 15 amino acids. CDR3 region: CASSLGGTSAYEQYF. The CDR3 DNA follows: TGTGCCAGCAGCTTGGGCGGGACTAGCGCCTACGAGCAGTACTTC.

In DNA form, the CDR3 reads TGTGCCAGCAGCTGGGGAAACAGGGGACGCAATGAGCAGTTCTTC. This gives the protein CASSWGNRGRNEQFF. The chain has TRBV7-3 and TRBJ2-1; 7 positions match TRBD1. Germline V CDR1 and CDR2: SGHTA, FQGTGA. The V and J ends lost 4 bases and 6 bases, in that order; junction bases with no gene match: 9. The CDR3 spans 15 residues. The full variable domain, its missing parts supplied by reference TRBV7-3 and TRBJ2-1, is GAGVSQTPSNKVTEKGKYVELRCDPISGHTALYWYRQSLGQGPEFLIYFQGTGAADDSGLPNDRFFAVRPEGSVSTLKIQRTERGDSAVYLCASSWGNRGRNEQFFGPGTRLTVL.

The chain has TRBV11-2 and TRBJ2-3, with 7 bases identical to TRBD2. In germline, CDR1 is SGHAT, CDR2 FQNNGV. The junction had 4 bases not matched to a gene; V was cut back by 0 bases and J by 4 bases. The CDR3 extends over 15 amino acids. The CDR3 bases are TGTGCCAGCAGCTTAGAAGGCGCGGGGGCAGATACGCAGTATTTT. It yields the protein CASSLEGAGADTQYF.

The chain couples TRBV6-1 to TRBJ2-3, with 9 nucleotides matching TRBD2. V shed 0 bases and J 9 bases; nucleotides not matched to a gene: 4. Per germline, CDR1 MNHNS and CDR2 SASEGT. CDR3 length: 14 amino acids. CDR3 region: CASSEAYSGGTQYF. For the CDR3, the DNA is TGTGCCAGCAGTGAAGCTTATAGCGGGGGAACGCAGTATTTT.

V gene TRBV7-3 combines with J gene TRBJ2-5; no clear D gene. The DNA end favors TRBJ2-7, so the J call may be wrong. The CDR3 consists of 13 residues. CDR1 is SGHTA, CDR2 FQGTGA, per germline. This CDR3 is CASSLTRLNEQYF. The DNA for the CDR3 is TGTGCCAGCAGCTTAACGAGGCTTAACGAGCAGTACTTC.

This sequence joins TRBV7-9 and TRBJ2-7, with 11 bases that match TRBD1. Trimming took 5 bases from V and 5 from J; bases not matched to a gene: 5. CDR3 length: 14 residues. The germline V gene has CDR1 SEHNR and CDR2 FQNEAQ (reference sequence). CDR3 protein: CASSRGQGANEQYF. The CDR3, as DNA: TGTGCCAGCAGCCGCGGACAGGGGGCCAACGAGCAGTACTTC.

The chain carries TRBV6-5 and TRBJ1-2; no clear D. The CDR3 has 15 amino acids. Looked up from germline, CDR1 is MNHEY and CDR2 is SVGAGI. The ends were cut back, 2 bases at V and 4 bases at J, with 14 bases in the middle. CDR3 sequence (DNA): TGTGCCAGCAGTTACGGCCCAAAACCGTCCTATGGCTACACCTTC. The encoded protein is CASSYGPKPSYGYTF.

The rearrangement links TRBV5-4 to TRBJ2-7; no definite D call. Germline-derived CDR1 and CDR2 are SGHNT and YYREEE (reference sequence). The CDR3 runs to 13 residues. V was trimmed by 0 bases and J by 6 bases, leaving 10 bases between them. The chain's CDR3 is CASSLAGPREQYF. CDR3 nucleotides: TGTGCCAGCAGCTTGGCCGGGCCCCGCGAGCAGTACTTC.